These 2 T cell receptor beta chains originate from one sample sequenced in a study of blood T cell repertoires in COVID-19. This table comes from immunoSEQ multiplex PCR, and its TCRdb copy is limited to in-frame clones, with some not included. The repertoire has around 330,000 clones, 90% of them found once; the top ten carry 2% to 3%. Sequenced material: PBMCs or T cells enriched from blood (not recorded which). The receptors were gathered from a man in his fifties or sixties who had recovered from COVID-19.

V usage is TRBV4-1 and J usage is TRBJ2-1; 8 positions match TRBD1. From germline, CDR1 is MGHRA and CDR2 YSYEKL. This CDR3 region has 18 residues. V gave up 3 bases and J gave up 3 bases; unmatched junction bases: 13. The CDR3 loop is CASSQVYLGDRGYNEQFF. The CDR3 nucleotides read TGCGCCAGCAGCCAGGTTTACTTGGGAGACAGGGGCTACAATGAGCAGTTCTTC.

This clone appeared a single time. The V and J genes are TRBV18 and TRBJ2-2; 7 positions agree with TRBD2. J was trimmed by 5 bases and V by 2 bases; bases with no gene match: 17. Germline V gives CDR1 KGHSH, CDR2 LQKENI. The CDR3 runs 19 residues. This CDR3 is CASSPLREAGGIRTGELFF. As DNA, the CDR3 is TGTGCCAGCTCACCATTACGGGAGGCTGGTGGGATCCGAACCGGGGAGCTGTTTTTT.